This T cell receptor (beta chain) was sequenced during a study of cytotoxic CD8 clonotypes in ibrutinib-treated CLL. This clone was recorded a few times. Assay used: immunoSEQ multiplex PCR; TCRdb lists only in-frame clones, some missing. The repertoire holds approximately 92,000 clones, with 75% to 80% as singletons. This CDR3 contains 16 residues. Trimming took 3 bases from V and 0 from J, leaving 12 bases between them. CDR1 and CDR2 from the germline V gene are KGHSH and LQKENI. The origin of this receptor is a human donor with chronic lymphocytic leukemia. This chain links TRBV18 with TRBJ2-1; D gene unclear. Sequenced material: PBMCs, taken after 24 months of ibrutinib treatment. Written as DNA, the CDR3 is TGTGCCAGCTCACCGAGTAGGCTGAGCTCCTACAATGAGCAGTTCTTC. Protein product: CASSPSRLSSYNEQFF. Based on the CDR3 plus reference TRBV18 and TRBJ2-1, the full variable domain is NAGVMQNPRHLVRRRGQEARLRCSPMKGHSHVYWYRQLPEEGLKFMVYLQKENIIDESGMPKERFSAEFPKEGPSILRIQQVVRGDSAAYFCASSPSRLSSYNEQFFGPGTRLTVL.